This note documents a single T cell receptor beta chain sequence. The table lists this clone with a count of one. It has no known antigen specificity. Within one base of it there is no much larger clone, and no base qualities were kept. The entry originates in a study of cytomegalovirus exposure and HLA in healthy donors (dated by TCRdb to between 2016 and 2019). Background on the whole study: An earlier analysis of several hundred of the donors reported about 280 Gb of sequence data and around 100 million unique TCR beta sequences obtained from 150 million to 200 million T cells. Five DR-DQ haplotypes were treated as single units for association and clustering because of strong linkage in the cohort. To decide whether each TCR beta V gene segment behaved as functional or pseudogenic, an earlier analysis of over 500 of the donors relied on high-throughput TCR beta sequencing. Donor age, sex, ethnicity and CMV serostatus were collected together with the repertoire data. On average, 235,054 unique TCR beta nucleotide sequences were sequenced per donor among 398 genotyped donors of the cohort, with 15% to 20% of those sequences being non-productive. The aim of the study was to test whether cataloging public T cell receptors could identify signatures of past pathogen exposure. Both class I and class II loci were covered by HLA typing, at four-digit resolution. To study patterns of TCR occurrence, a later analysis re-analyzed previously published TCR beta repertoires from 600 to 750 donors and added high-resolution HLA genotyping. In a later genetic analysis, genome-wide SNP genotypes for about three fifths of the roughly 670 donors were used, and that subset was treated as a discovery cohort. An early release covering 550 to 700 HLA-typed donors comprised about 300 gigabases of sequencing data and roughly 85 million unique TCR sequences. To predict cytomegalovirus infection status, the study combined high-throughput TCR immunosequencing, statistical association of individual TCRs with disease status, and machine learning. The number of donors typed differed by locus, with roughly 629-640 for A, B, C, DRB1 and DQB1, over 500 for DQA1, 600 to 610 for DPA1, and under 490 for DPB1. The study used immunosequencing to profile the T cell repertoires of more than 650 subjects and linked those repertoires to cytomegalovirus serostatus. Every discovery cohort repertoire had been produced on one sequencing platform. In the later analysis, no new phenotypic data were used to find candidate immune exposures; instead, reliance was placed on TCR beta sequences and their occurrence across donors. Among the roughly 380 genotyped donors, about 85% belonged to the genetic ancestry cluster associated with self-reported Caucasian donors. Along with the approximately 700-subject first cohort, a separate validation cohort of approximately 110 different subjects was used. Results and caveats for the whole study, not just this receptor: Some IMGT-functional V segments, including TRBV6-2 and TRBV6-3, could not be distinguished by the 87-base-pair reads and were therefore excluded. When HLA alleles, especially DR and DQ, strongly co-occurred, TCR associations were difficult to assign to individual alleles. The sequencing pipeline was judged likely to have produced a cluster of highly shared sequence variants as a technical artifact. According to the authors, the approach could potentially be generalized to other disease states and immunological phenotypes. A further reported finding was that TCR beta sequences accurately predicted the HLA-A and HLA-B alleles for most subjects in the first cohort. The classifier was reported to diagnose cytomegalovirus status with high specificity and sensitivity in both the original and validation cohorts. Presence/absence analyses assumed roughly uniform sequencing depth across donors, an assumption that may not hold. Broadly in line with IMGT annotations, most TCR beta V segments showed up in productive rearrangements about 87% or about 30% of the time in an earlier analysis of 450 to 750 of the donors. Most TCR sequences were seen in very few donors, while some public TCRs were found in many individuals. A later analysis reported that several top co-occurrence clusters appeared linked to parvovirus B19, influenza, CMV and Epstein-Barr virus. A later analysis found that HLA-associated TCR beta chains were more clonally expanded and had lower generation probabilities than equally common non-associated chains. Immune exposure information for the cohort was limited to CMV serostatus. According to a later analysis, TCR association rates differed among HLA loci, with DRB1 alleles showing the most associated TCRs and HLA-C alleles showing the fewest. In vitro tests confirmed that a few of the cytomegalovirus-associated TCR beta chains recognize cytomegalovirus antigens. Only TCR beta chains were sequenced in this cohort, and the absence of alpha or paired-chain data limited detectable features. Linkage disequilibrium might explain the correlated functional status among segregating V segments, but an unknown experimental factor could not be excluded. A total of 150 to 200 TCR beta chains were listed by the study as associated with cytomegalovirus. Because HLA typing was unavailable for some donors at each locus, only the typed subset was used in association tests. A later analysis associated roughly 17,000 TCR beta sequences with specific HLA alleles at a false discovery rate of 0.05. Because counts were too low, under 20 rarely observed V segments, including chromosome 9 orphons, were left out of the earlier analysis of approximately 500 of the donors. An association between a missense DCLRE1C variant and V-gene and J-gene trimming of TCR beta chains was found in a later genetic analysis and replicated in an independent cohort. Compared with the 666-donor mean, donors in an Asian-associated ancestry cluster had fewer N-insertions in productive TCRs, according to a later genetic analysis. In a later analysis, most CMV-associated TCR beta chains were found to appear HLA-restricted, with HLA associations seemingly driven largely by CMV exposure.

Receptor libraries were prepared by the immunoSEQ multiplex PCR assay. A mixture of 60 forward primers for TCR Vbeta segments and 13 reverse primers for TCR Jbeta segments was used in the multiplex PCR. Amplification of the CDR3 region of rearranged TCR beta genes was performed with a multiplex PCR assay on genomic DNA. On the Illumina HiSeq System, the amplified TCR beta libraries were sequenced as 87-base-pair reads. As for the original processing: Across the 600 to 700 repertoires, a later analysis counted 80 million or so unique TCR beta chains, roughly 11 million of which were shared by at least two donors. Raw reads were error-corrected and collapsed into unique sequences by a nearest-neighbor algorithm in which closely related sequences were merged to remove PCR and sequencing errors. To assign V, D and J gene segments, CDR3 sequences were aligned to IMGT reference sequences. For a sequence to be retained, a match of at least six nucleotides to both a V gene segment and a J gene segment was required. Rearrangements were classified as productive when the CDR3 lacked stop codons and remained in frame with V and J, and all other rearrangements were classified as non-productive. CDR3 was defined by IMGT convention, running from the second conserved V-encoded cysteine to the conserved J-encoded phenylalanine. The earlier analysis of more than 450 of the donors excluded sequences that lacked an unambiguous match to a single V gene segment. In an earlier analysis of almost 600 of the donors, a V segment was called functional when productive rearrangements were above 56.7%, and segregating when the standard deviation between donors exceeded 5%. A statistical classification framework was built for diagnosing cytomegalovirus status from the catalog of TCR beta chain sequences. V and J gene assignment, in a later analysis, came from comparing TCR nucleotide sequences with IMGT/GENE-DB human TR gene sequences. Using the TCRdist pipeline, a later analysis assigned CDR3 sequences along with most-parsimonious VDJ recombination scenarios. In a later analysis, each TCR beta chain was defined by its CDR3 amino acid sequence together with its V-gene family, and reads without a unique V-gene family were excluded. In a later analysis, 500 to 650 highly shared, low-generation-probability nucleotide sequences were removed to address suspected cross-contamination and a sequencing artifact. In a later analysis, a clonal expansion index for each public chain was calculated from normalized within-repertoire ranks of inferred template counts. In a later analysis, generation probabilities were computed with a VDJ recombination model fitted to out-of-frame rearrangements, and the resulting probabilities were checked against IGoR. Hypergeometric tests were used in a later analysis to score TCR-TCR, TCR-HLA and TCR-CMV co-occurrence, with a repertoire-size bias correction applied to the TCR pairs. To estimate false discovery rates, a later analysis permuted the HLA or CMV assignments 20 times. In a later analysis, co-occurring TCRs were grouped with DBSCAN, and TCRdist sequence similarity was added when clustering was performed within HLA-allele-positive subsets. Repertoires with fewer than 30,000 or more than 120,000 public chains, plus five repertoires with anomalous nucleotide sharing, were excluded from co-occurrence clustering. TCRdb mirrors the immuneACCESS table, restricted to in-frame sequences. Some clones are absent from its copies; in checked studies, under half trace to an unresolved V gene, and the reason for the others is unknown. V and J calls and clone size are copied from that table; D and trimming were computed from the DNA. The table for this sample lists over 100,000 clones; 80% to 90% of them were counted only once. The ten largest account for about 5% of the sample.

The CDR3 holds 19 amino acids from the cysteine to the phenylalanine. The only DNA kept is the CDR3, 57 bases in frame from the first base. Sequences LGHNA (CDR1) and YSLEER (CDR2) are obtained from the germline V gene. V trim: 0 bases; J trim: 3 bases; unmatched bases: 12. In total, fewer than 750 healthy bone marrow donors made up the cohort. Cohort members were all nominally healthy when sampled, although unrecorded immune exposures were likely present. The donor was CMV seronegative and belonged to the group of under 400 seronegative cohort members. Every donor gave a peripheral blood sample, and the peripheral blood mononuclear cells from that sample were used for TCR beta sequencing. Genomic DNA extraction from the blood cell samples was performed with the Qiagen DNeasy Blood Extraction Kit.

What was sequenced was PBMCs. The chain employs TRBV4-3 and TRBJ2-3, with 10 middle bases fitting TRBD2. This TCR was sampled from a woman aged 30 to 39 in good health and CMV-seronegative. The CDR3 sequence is CASSQDRTLLAGVTDTQYF. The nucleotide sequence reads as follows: TGCGCCAGCAGCCAAGACCGGACTTTGCTAGCGGGGGTGACAGATACGCAGTATTTT.